One TCR beta chain is described in this entry. CDR1 SGHRS and CDR2 YFSETQ come from the germline V gene. CDR3 size: 12 residues. Unmatched junction bases numbered 1, after V lost 4 bases and J lost 3 bases. The data were obtained in a study of blood T cell repertoires in COVID-19. The wider study: COVID-19 samples collected from the United States, Italy and Spain covered acute and convalescent phases. T cells, B-cell-depleted T cells, or PBMCs supplied cDNA or gDNA.

Under the authors' procedure: Amplification from reference gene primers served as the basis for estimated nucleated cell counts. Clones were read by immunoSEQ multiplex PCR, and TCRdb kept only the in-frame ones, dropping some. V, J and clone size derive from that table, while D and trimming were established from the DNA sequence. The repertoire holds about 380,000 clones, with 85% as singletons. The genes are TRBV5-1 and TRBJ2-7; TRBD2 agrees at 7 bases. The clonotype comes from a woman younger than 35 with acute or convalescent COVID-19. What was sequenced was peripheral blood. The chain's CDR3 is CASSRGDYEQYF. The CDR3 DNA sequence: TGCGCCAGCAGCCGGGGGGACTACGAGCAGTACTTC.